This TCR beta chain was identified in a study of CD8 T cells in Susac syndrome. The CDR3 runs to 15 residues. The germline V gene has CDR1 SGHDN and CDR2 FVKESK. The V end was cut by 1 base, the J end by 5 bases, with 14 bases between. Both CD4+ and CD8+ T cells were negatively isolated, and TEMRA cells underwent FACS enrichment. The authors reverse transcribed about 0.5 to 1 ug RNA with random hexamers. MiXCR, run by TCRdb on the immunoSEQ multiplex PCR reads, gives a single entry per CDR3 protein. Of approximately 180,000 distinct CDR3 sequences in the sample, under 95% were seen once. Sequencing was performed on CD4+ T cells from PBMCs. This clonotype originated in a human donor with multiple sclerosis. The V call is TRBV14, the J call TRBJ2-5; D perhaps matches TRBD2 (5 bases). The CDR3 bases are TGTGCCAGCAGCCAAGGGGCTAGCACCGTGGAGACCCAGTACTTC. Translated, it gives CASSQGASTVETQYF.